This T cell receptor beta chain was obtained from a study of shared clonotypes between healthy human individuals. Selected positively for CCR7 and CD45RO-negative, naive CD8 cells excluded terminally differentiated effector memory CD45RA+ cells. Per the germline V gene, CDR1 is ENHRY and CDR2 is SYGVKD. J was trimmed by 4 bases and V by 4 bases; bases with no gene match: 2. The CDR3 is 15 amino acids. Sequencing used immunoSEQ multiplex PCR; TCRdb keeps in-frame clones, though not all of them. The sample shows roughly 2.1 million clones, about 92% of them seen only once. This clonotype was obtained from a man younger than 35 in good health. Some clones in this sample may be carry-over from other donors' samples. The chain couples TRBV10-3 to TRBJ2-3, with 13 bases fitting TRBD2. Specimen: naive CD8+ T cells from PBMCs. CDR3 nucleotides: TGTGCCATCAGTGGGGGGACTAGCGGGGCAGATACGCAGTATTTT. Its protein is CAISGGTSGADTQYF.